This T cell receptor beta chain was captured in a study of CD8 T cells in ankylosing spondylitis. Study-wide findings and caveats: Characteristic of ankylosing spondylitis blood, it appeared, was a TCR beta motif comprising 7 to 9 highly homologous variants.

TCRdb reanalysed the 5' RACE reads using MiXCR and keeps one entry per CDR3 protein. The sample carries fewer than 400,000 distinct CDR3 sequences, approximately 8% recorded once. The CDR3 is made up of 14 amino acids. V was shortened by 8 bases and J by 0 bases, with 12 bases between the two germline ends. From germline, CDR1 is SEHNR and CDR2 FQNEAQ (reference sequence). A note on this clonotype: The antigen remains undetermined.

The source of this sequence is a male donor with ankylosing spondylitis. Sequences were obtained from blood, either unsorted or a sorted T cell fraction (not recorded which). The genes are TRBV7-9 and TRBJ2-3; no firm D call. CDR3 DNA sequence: TGTGCCAGCCCCCACCCAGCTAGCACAGATACGCAGTATTTT. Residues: CASPHPASTDTQYF. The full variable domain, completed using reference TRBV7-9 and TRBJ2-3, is DTGVSQNPRHKITKRGQNVTFRCDPISEHNRLYWYRQTLGQGPEFLTYFQNEAQLEKSRLLSDRFSAERPKGSFSTLEIQRTEQGDSAMYLCASPHPASTDTQYFGPGTRLTVL.